This T cell receptor beta chain is from a study of blood T cell repertoires in COVID-19. Clones were read by immunoSEQ multiplex PCR, and TCRdb kept only the in-frame ones, dropping some. The top ten hold around 1.7% of the sample, which has hundreds of thousands of clones, 80% to 90% seen once. This sequence was found in a man aged 40-49 years who had recovered from COVID-19. The sequenced sample was PBMCs or T cells enriched from blood (not recorded which).

The CDR3 loop reads CASREINSPLHF. The DNA of the CDR3 is TGTGCCAGTCGCGAGATTAATTCACCCCTCCACTTT. The V and J genes are TRBV19 and TRBJ1-6; D unclear. The ends were cut back, 8 bases at V and 6 bases at J, with 8 bases in the middle. CDR1 LNHDA and CDR2 SQIVND come from the germline V gene (reference sequence). This CDR3 has 12 amino acids.